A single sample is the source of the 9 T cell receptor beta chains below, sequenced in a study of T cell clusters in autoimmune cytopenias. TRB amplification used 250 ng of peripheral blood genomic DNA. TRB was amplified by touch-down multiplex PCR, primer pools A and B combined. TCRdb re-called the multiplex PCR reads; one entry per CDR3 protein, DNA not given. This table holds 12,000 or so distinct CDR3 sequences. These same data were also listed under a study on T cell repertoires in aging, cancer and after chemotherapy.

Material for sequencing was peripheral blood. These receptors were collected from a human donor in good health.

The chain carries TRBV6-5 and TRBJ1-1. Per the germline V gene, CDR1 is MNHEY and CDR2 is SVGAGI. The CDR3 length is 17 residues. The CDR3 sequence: CASSYDLSGRENTEAFF.

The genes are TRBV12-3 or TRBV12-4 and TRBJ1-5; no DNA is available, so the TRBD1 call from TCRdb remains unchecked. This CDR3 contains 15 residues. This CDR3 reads CARTGIQGQNQPQHF.

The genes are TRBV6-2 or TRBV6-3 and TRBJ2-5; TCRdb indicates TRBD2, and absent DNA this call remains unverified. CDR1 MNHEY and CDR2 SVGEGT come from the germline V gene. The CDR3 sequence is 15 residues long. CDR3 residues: CATGGLAGGLETQYF.

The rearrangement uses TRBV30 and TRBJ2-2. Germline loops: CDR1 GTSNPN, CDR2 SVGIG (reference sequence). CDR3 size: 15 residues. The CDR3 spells CACPILGANTGELFF. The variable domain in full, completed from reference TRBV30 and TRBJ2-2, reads SQTIHQWPATLVQPVGSPLSLECTVEGTSNPNLYWYRQAAGRGLQLLFYSVGIGQISSEVPQNLSASRPQDRQFILSSKKLLLSDSGFYLCACPILGANTGELFFGEGSRLTVL.

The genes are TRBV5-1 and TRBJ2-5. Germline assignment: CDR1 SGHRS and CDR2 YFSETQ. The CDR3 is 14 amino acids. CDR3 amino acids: CASSSENPQETQYF.

The CDR3 region is CASSPRAPQNSGNTIYF. The rearrangement uses TRBV18 and TRBJ1-3. The CDR3 is 17 residues long. Germline V gives CDR1 KGHSH, CDR2 LQKENI. The full variable domain, completed using reference TRBV18 and TRBJ1-3, is NAGVMQNPRHLVRRRGQEARLRCSPMKGHSHVYWYRQLPEEGLKFMVYLQKENIIDESGMPKERFSAEFPKEGPSILRIQQVVRGDSAAYFCASSPRAPQNSGNTIYFGEGSWLTVV.

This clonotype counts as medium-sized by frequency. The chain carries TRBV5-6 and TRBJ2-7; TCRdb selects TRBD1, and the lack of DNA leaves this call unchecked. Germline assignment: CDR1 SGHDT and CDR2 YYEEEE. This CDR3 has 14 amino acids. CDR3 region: CASSPGTGVYEQYF.

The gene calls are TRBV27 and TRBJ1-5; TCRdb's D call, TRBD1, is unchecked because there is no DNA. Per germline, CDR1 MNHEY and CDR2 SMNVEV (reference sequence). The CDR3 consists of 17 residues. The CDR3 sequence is CAKSRGQGAMGNQPQHF.

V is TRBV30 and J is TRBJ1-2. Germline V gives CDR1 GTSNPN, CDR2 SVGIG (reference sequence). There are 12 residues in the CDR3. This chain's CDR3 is CAWRLNPKGYTF.